This TCR beta chain was obtained from a study of blood T cells in healthy people across ages. Whole-study results and caveats: A greater number of naive CD4+ cells and higher diversity distinguished long-lived donors from aged donors. TCR beta diversity, measured per million T cells, fell in a roughly linear way with age. Nothing was known about donor CMV status, and this possibly confounded expanded clonotype changes. Reliance upon unsorted PBMCs precluded definitive naive versus antigen-experienced comparison.

Using a J-beta primer mix together with a sample-barcoded 5' primer, a second PCR was run for about 7 to 12 cycles. One entry per CDR3 protein results from TCRdb running MiXCR on the 5' RACE reads. This sample has 850,000 or so distinct CDR3 sequences, with about 30% found just once. Trimming removed 1 base from V and 6 bases from J, with 12 bases in between. The CDR3 consists of 14 residues. CDR1 is SNHLY and CDR2 is FYNNEI in the germline V gene. In the case of this clonotype: Its antigen remains unknown.

The TCR comes from a woman aged 80 or over in good health. The rearrangement links TRBV2 to TRBJ1-2; possible D gene TRBD1, 6 bases. Specimen: blood. The CDR3 sequence: CASSEGPGVHGYTF. The CDR3 nucleotides are TGTGCCAGCAGTGAAGGGCCAGGGGTCCATGGCTACACCTTC. The full variable domain, its missing parts supplied by reference TRBV2 and TRBJ1-2, is EPEVTQTPSHQVTQMGQEVILRCVPISNHLYFYWYRQILGQKVEFLVSFYNNEISEKSEIFDDQFSVERPDGSNFTLKIRSTKLEDSAMYFCASSEGPGVHGYTFGSGTRLTVV.